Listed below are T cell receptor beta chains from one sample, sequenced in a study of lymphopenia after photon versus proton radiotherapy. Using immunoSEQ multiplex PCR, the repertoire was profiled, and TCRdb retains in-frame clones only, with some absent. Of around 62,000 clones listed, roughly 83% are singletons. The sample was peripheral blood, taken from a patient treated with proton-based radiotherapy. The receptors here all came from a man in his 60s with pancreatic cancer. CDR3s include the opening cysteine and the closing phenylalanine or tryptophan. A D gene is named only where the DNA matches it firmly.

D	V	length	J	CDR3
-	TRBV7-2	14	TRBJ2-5	CASSLSRGSETQYF
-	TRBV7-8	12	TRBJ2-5	CASSASLGTQYF
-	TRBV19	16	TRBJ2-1	CASSIIVGLSYNEQFF
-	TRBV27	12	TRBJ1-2	CASREDNYGYTF
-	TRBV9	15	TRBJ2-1	CASSAAGATYNEQFF
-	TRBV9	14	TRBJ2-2	CASSVYDSTGELFF
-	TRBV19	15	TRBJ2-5	CASSIGPGAEETQYF
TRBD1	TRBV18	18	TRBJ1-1	CASSPRPLQGARITEAFF
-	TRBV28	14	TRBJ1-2	CASREVLSNYGYTF
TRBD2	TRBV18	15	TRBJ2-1	CASSPGGSSYNEQFF
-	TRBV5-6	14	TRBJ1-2	CASSLAAGRTGYTF
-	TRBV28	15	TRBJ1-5	CASSLLSYSNQPQHF
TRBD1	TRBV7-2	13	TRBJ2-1	CASSLDRGNEQFF
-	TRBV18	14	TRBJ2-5	CASSPPQTQETQYF
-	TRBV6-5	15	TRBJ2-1	CASSVRGGLFNEQFF
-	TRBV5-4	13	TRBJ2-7	CASSLKGSYEQYF
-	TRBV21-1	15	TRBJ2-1	CASSKKIYSYNEQFF
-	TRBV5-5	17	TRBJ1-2	CASSTRLGSIRNYGYTF
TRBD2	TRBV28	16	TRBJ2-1	CASSELSSGIGNEQFF
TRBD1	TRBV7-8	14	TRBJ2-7	CASSPPGQGREQYF
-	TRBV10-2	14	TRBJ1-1	CASSGQTMNTEAFF
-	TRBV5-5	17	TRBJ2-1	CASSREAAGAGWDEQFF
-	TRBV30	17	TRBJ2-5	CAWSVQRAKDVVETQYF
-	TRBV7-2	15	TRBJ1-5	CASSFPGQYNQPQHF
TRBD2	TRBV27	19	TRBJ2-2	CASRPLGRGSLTNTGELFF
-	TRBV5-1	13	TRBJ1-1	CASSSDPNTEAFF
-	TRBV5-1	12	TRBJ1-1	CASSLDLGRAFF
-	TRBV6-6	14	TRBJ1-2	CASSPPGDYYGYTF
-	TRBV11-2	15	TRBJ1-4	CASSPRPQINEKLFF
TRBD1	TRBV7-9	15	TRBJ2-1	CASSSGTGGSDEQFF
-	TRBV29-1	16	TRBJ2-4	CSVEWRGALAKNIQYF
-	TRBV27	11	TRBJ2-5	CASRSRETQYF
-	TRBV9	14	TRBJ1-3	CASSAEQGGNTIYF
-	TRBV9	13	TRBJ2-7	CASSVATVDEQYF
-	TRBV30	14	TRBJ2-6	CACHRNSGANVLTF
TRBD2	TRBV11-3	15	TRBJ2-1	CASSLEGREGLWQFF
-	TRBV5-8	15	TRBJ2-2	CASRRSGINTGELFF
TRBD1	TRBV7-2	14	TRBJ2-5	CASSLALQGVTQYF
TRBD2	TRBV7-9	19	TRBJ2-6	CASSFFRTSGSTGANVLTF
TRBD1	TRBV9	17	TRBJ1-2	CASSPRGDISGNYGYTF